The text below deals with one TCR beta chain. The sample originates from a study of human T cells and chemical hapten exposure. Library preparation tagged each individual cDNA molecule with a unique molecular identifier. TCRdb re-called the 5' RACE reads through MiXCR, storing one row per CDR3 protein. The table lists around 80,000 distinct CDR3 sequences, about 16% of them singletons. The template was total RNA from unfractionated whole blood. The origin of this receptor is a female donor in good health.

The CDR3 region is CSASGSQETQYF. In DNA, the CDR3 is TGCAGTGCTAGCGGCTCCCAAGAGACCCAGTACTTC. The V gene is TRBV20-1, the J gene TRBJ2-5; no reliable D call. The CDR3 has 12 residues. V was pared by 3 bases and J by 1 base, with 6 bases between. Germline V gene lookup returns CDR1 DFQATT and CDR2 SNEGSKA (reference sequence).